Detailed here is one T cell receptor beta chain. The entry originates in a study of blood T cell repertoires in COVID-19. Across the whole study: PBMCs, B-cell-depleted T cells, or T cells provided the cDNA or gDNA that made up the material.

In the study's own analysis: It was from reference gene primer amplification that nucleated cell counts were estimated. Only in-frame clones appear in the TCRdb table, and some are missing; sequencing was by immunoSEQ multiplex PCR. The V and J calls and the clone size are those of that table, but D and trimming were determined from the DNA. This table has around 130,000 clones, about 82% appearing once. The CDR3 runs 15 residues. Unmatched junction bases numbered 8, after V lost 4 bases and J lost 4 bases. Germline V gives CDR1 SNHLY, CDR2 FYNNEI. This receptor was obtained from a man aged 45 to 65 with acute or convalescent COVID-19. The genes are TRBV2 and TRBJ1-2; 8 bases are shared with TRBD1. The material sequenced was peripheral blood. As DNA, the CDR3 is TGTGCCAGCAGTGTAGCGACAGGACAGGGCTATGGCTACACCTTC. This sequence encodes CASSVATGQGYGYTF.